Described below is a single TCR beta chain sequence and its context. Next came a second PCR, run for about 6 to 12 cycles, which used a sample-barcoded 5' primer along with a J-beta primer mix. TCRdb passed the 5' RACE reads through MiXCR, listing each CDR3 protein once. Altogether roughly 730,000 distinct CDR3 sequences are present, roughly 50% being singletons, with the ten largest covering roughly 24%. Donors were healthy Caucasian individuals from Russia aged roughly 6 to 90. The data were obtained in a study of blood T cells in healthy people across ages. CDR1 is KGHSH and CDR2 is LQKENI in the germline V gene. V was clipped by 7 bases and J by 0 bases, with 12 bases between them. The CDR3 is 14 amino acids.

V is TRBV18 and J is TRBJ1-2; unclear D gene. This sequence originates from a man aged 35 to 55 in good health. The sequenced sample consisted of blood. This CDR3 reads CASCPGITNYGYTF. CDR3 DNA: TGTGCCAGCTGCCCGGGAATAACTAACTATGGCTACACCTTC.